The sequence of this T cell receptor (beta chain) was determined in a study of cytomegalovirus exposure and HLA in healthy donors. Whole-study results and caveats: Altogether, around 160 TCR beta chains were recorded as cytomegalovirus-associated.

Remarks on this clone: The target antigen is unknown.

The CDR3 extends over 18 amino acids. Germline loops: CDR1 LNHDA, CDR2 SQIVND (reference sequence). V lost 2 bases to trimming and J lost 3 bases; unmatched junction nucleotides: 13. Primers included in the PCR were 60 Vbeta and 13 Jbeta primers. Sequenced by immunoSEQ multiplex PCR; TCRdb stores in-frame clones only, minus some. Of tens of thousands of clones listed, under 70% were seen once; the top ten hold more than 10%. The TCR sequence derives from a man aged 55 to 70 in good health and CMV-seropositive. The source material was PBMCs. The chain carries TRBV19 and TRBJ2-3, with 8 positions matching TRBD2. The CDR3 sequence is CASSISGSGRGITDTQYF. The CDR3 DNA follows: TGTGCCAGTAGTATATCGGGGAGCGGGAGAGGAATAACAGATACGCAGTATTTT. The full variable domain, with the rest looked up from reference TRBV19 and TRBJ2-3, is DGGITQSPKYLFRKEGQNVTLSCEQNLNHDAMYWYRQDPGQGLRLIYYSQIVNDFQKGDIAEGYSVSREKKESFPLTVTSAQKNPTAFYLCASSISGSGRGITDTQYFGPGTRLTVL.